This TCR beta chain stems from a study of a mutant IDH1 vaccine in newly diagnosed glioma. Concerning this clone: Its antigen is not known.

Time point here: week 35, safety follow-up. Vaccination comprised doses that each held 300 ug of mutant IDH1 20-mer peptide, plus topical imiquimod. Some clones are missing from TCRdb's copy, which holds only in-frame ones; the method was immunoSEQ multiplex PCR. The data show approximately 30,000 clones, under 85% seen once. The V segment lost 4 bases and the J segment 1 base; nucleotides outside the gene matches: 6. The CDR3 extends over 14 amino acids. Per germline, CDR1 GTSNPN and CDR2 SVGIG (reference sequence). This TCR derives from a woman aged 25-40 years with glioma. Some clones in this sample may be carry-over from other donors' samples. The chain employs TRBV30 and TRBJ1-1; 7 bases are shared with TRBD1. The starting material was PBMCs, obtained from a glioma patient whose treatment included an IDH1 peptide vaccine. The CDR3 bases are TGTGCCTGGACTCGAACAGGGGAGAACACTGAAGCTTTCTTT. It yields the protein CAWTRTGENTEAFF.